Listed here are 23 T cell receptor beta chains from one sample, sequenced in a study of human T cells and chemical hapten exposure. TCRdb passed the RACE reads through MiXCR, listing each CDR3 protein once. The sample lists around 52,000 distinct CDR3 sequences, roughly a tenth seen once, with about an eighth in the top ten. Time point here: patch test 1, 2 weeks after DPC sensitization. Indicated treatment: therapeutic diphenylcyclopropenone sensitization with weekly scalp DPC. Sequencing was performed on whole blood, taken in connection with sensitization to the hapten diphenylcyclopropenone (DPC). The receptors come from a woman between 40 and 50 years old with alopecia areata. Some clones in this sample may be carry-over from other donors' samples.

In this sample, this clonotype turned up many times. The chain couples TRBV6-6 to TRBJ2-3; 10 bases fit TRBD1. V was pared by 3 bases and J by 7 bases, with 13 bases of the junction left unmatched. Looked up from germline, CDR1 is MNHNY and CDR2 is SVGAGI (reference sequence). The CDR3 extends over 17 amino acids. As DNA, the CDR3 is TGTGCCAGCAGTTATGAGTCGGTGGGACAGGGGATAAATACGCAGTATTTT. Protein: CASSYESVGQGINTQYF.

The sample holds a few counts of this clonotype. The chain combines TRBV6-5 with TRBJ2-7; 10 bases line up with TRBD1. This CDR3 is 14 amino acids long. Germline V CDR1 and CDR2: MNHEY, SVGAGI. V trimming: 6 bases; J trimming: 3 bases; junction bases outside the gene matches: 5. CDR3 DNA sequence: TGTGCCAGCAGAGAGGGACAGGGGATCTACGAGCAGTACTTC. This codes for CASREGQGIYEQYF.

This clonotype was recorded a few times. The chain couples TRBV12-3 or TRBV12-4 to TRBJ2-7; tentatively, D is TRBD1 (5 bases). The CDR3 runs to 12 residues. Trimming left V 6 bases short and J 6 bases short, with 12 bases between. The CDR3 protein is CASSRQYPEQYF. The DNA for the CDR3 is TGTGCCAGCAGCAGACAGTATCCCGAGCAGTACTTC.

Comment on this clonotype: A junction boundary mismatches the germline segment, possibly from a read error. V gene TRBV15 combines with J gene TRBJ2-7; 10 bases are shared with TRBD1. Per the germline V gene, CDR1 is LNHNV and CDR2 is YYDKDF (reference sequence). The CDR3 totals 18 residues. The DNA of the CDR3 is TGTGCCATCAGCAGAGAAGGGACAGGGGATAAACTGATCGACGAGCAGTACTTC. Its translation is CAISREGTGDKLIDEQYF.

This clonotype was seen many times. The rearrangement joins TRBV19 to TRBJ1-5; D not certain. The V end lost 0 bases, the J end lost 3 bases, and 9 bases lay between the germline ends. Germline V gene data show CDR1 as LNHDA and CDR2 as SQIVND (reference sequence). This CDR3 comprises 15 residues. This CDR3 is CASSIDGSFNQPQHF. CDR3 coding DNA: TGTGCCAGTAGTATAGATGGCAGCTTCAATCAGCCCCAGCATTTT.

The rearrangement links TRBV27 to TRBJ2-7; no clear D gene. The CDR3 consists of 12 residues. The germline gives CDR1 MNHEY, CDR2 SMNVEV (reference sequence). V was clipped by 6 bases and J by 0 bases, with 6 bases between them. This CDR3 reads CASRASSYEQYF. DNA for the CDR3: TGTGCCAGCAGGGCCAGCTCCTACGAGCAGTACTTC.

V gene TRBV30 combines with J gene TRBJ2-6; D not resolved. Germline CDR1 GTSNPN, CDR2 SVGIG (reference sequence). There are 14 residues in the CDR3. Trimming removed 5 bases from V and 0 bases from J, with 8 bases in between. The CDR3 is CAWASVSGANVLTF. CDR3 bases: TGTGCCTGGGCCAGTGTCTCTGGGGCCAACGTCCTGACTTTC.

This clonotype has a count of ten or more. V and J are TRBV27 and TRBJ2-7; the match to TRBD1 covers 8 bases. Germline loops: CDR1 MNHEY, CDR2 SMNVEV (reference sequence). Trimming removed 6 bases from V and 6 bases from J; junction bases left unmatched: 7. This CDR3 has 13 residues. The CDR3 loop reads CASRTGGHGEQYF. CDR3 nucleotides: TGTGCCAGCAGAACAGGGGGTCACGGCGAGCAGTACTTC.

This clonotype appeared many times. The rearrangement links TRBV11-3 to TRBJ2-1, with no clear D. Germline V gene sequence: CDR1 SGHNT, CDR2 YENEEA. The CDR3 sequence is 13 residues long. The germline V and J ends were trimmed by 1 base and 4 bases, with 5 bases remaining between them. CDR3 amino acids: CASSLGGYNEQFF. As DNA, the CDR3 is TGTGCCAGCAGCTTAGGCGGTTACAATGAGCAGTTCTTC.

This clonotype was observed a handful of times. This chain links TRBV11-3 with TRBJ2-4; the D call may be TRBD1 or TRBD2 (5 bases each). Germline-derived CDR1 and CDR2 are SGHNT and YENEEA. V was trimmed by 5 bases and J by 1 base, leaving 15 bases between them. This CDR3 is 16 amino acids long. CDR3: CASSPGDDGAKNIQYF. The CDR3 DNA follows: TGTGCCAGCAGCCCCGGGGACGACGGGGCCAAAAACATTCAGTACTTC.

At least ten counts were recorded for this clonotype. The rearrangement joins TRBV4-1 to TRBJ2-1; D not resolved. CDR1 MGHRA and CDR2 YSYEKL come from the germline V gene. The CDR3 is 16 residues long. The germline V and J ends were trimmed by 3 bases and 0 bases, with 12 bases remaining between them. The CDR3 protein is CASSQVNMVSYNEQFF. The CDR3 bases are TGCGCCAGCAGCCAGGTTAACATGGTCTCCTACAATGAGCAGTTCTTC.

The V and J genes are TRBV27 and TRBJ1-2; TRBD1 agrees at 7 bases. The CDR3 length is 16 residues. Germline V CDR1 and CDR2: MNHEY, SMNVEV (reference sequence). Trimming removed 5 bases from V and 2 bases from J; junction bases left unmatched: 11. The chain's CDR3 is CASSPFRQGRNYGYTF. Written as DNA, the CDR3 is TGTGCCAGCAGTCCTTTCCGACAGGGCCGAAACTATGGCTACACCTTC.

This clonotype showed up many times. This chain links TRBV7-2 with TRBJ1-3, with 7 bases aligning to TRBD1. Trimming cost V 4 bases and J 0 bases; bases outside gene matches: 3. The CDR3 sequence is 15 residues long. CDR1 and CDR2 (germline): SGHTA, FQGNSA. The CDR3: CASSSGTVSGNTIYF. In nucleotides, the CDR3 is TGTGCCAGCAGCTCGGGGACAGTCTCTGGAAACACCATATATTTT.

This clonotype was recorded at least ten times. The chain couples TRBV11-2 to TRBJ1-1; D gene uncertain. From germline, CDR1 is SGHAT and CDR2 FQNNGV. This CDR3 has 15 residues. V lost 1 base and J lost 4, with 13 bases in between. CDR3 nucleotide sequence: TGTGCCAGCAGCTTAGGATTCGGGGATGTCACTGAAGCTTTCTTT. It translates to CASSLGFGDVTEAFF.

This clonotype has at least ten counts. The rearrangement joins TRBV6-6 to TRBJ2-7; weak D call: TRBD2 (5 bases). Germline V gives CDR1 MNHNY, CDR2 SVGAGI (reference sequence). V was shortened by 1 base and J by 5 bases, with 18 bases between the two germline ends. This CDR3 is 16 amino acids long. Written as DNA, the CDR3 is TGTGCCAGCAGTTACTTGCTTGACGGGGTAAGGAACGAGCAGTACTTC. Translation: CASSYLLDGVRNEQYF.

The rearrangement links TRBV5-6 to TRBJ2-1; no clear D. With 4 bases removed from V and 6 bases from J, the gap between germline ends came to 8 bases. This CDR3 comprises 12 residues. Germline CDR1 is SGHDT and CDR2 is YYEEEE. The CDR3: CASSRLGNEQFF. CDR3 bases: TGTGCCAGCAGCCGCCTTGGCAATGAGCAGTTCTTC.

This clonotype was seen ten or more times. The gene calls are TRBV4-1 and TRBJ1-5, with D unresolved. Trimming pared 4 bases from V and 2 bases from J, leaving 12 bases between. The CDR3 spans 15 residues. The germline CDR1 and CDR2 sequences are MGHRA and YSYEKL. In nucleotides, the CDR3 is TGCGCCAGCAGCCCCTATGGACGGGGCAATCAGCCCCAGCATTTT. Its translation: CASSPYGRGNQPQHF.

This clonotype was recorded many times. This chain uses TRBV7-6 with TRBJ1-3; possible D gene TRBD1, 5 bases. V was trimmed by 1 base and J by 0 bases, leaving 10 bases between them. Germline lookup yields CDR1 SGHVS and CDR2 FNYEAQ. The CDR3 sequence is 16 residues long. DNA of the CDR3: TGTGCCAGCAGCTTAGAAAGGGGAATCTCTGGAAACACCATATATTTT. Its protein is CASSLERGISGNTIYF.

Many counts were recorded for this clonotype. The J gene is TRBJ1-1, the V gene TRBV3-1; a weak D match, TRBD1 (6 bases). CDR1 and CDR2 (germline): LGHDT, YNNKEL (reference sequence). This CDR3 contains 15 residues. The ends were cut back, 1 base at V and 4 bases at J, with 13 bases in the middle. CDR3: CASSQARGGGTEAFF. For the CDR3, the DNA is TGTGCCAGCAGCCAAGCCCGGGGAGGGGGCACTGAAGCTTTCTTT.

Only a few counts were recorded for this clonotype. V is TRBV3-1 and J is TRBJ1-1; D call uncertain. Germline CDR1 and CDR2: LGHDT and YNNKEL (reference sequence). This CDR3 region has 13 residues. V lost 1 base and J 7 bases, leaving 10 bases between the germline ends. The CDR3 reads CASSQGLGGEAFF. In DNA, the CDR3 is TGTGCCAGCAGCCAAGGGTTGGGCGGTGAAGCTTTCTTT. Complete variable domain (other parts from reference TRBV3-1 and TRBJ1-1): DTAVSQTPKYLVTQMGNDKSIKCEQNLGHDTMYWYKQDSKKFLKIMFSYNNKELIINETVPNRFSPKSPDKAHLNLHINSLELGDSAVYFCASSQGLGGEAFFGQGTRLTVV.

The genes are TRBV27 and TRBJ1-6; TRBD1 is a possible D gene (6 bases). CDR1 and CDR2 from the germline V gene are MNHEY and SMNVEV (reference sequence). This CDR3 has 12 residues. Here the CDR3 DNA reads TGTGGAGTGGGCAGGGGAGGTTCACCCCTCCACTTT. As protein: CGVGRGGSPLHF.

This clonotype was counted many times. The CDR3 DNA sequence: TGTGCCAGCAGCGTAACTCCGGGACAGTTCGAAAAACTGTTTTTT. As protein: CASSVTPGQFEKLFF. The chain recombines TRBV11-1 with TRBJ1-4, with TRBD1 matching over 7 bases. CDR1 is SGHAT, CDR2 FQDESV, per germline (reference sequence). Losses at the gene ends were 5 bases for V and 8 bases for J; bases not matched to a gene: 11. The CDR3 extends over 15 amino acids.

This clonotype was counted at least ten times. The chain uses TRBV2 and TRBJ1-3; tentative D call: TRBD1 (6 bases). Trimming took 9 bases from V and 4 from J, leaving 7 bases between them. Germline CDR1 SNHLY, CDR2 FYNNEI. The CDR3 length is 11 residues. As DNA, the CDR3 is TGTGCCAGTGGACAGGGAAACACCATATATTTT. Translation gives CASGQGNTIYF.